These 14 T cell receptor beta chains originate from one sample sequenced in a study of shared clonotypes between healthy human individuals. Sequencing was performed with immunoSEQ multiplex PCR; in TCRdb, only in-frame clones are kept and a portion is missing. The sample lists about 500,000 clones, 70% to 80% occurring once. Sequencing was done on a sample of PBMCs. The receptors derive from a woman aged 40 to 55 in good health. Some clones in this sample may be carry-over from other donors' samples.

The sample holds one count of this clone. This sequence joins TRBV5-1 and TRBJ2-7; the D call may be TRBD1 or TRBD2 (6 bases each). This CDR3 has 15 residues. CDR1 is SGHRS, CDR2 YFSETQ, per germline. Trimming removed 4 bases at V and 4 bases at J, with 18 bases between. The CDR3 region is CASSLLSGGPYEQYF. DNA of the CDR3: TGCGCCAGCAGCCTGTTGTCTGGGGGGCCTTACGAGCAGTACTTC.

In the case of this clone: A far larger clone is one nucleotide away, so this likely arose from a read error. The missing conserved phenylalanine or tryptophan at the end of this CDR3 makes a read error likely. This chain connects TRBV27 to TRBJ1-5; D call uncertain. This CDR3 has 12 amino acids. V was trimmed by 10 bases and J by 7 bases, leaving 14 bases between them. CDR1 and CDR2 (germline): MNHEY, SMNVEV (reference sequence). The CDR3 sequence is CATSGVGQPQHL. The CDR3 coding sequence is TGTGCCACTAGCGGGGTGGGCCAGCCCCAGCATCTT.

For the CDR3, the DNA is TGCGCCAGCAGCTTGGCGGAGGGGCTAACCGGGGAGCTGTTTTTT. This translates into CASSLAEGLTGELFF. The J gene is TRBJ2-2, the V gene TRBV5-1, with D perhaps matching TRBD2 (6 bases). The CDR3 contains 15 residues. The V end lost 0 bases, the J end lost 5 bases, and 11 bases lay between the germline ends. Per the germline V gene, CDR1 is SGHRS and CDR2 is YFSETQ.

The chain is built from TRBV6-5 and TRBJ2-6, with D perhaps TRBD1 (6 bases). Germline lookup yields CDR1 MNHEY and CDR2 SVGAGI. CDR3 size: 14 residues. V lost 8 bases and J 3 bases, leaving 11 bases between the germline ends. CDR3 nucleotides: TGTGCCAGCCAACAGGGTTTTGGGGCCAACGTCCTGACTTTC. Translated: CASQQGFGANVLTF.

This clone has a count of ten or more. The V gene is TRBV4-2, the J gene TRBJ2-1; TRBD2 agrees at 13 bases. Germline CDR1 LGHNA, CDR2 YNFKEQ. CDR3 length: 16 residues. V gave up 2 bases and J gave up 10 bases; unmatched junction bases: 8. The CDR3 DNA is TGTGCCAGCAGCCAATCCGGGACTAGCGGGGCTCAGGAGCAGTTCTTC. Translating gives CASSQSGTSGAQEQFF.

The chain links TRBV28 to TRBJ2-7; D gene uncertain. V was cut by 1 base and J by 0 bases, with 13 bases left in between. This CDR3 has 16 amino acids. From germline, CDR1 is MDHEN and CDR2 SYDVKM. CDR3 coding DNA: TGTGCCAGCAGTTTATCTCCAGACGTGAGCTCCTACGAGCAGTACTTC. Translating gives CASSLSPDVSSYEQYF.

The chain combines TRBV4-2 with TRBJ1-1; D might be TRBD1 (5 bases). Germline CDR1 and CDR2: LGHNA and YNFKEQ. This CDR3 spans 14 amino acids. The germline V and J ends were trimmed by 0 bases and 2 bases, with 7 bases remaining between them. The CDR3 sequence is CASSQEGRNTEAFF. The CDR3 DNA reads as TGTGCCAGCAGCCAAGAGGGGCGTAACACTGAAGCTTTCTTT.

The genes are TRBV7-9 and TRBJ2-5; 10 bases line up with TRBD2. CDR3 size: 15 residues. V shed 7 bases, J shed 4 bases, and the junction held 9 bases outside the gene matches. CDR1 and CDR2 (germline): SEHNR, FQNEAQ (reference sequence). The CDR3 DNA reads TGTGCCAGCACCCTGACTAGCGGGTCTGGAGAGACCCAGTACTTC. Encoded protein: CASTLTSGSGETQYF. The full variable domain, in which reference TRBV7-9 and TRBJ2-5 provide the parts outside the CDR3, is DTGVSQNPRHKITKRGQNVTFRCDPISEHNRLYWYRQTLGQGPEFLTYFQNEAQLEKSRLLSDRFSAERPKGSFSTLEIQRTEQGDSAMYLCASTLTSGSGETQYFGPGTRLLVL.

This clone was picked up one time. The chain recombines TRBV5-4 with TRBJ1-2; D gene unclear. Per germline, CDR1 SGHNT and CDR2 YYREEE (reference sequence). V lost 4 bases and J 0 bases, leaving 13 bases between the germline ends. This CDR3 has 15 amino acids. The DNA of the CDR3 is TGTGCCAGCAGCCCCCGTCAACTAGCTAACTATGGCTACACCTTC. Encoded protein: CASSPRQLANYGYTF.

The V and J genes are TRBV9 and TRBJ1-4; D not certain. This CDR3 comprises 13 residues. Germline V gene sequence: CDR1 SGDLS, CDR2 YYNGEE. Trimming took 0 bases from V and 4 from J, leaving 4 bases between them. The CDR3 loop reads CASSVGVNEKLFF. Here the CDR3 DNA reads TGTGCCAGCAGCGTAGGGGTTAATGAAAAACTGTTTTTT.

CDR3: CASSKDGGSGANVLTF. The CDR3 DNA follows: TGTGCCAGCTCCAAGGACGGGGGCTCTGGGGCCAACGTCCTGACTTTC. The chain recombines TRBV6-4 with TRBJ2-6, with D tentatively TRBD2 (6 bases). The CDR3 has 16 amino acids. V was clipped by 8 bases and J by 0 bases, with 14 bases between them. Germline CDR1 and CDR2: MRHNA and SNTAGT.

This clone was seen repeatedly, ten times or more. The sample has other DNA sequences that encode this CDR3 too. This sequence joins TRBV11-3 and TRBJ2-1; the match to TRBD2 covers 11 bases. Germline-derived CDR1 and CDR2 are SGHNT and YENEEA. The CDR3 is 16 residues long. The trim removed 0 bases at V and 3 bases at J, leaving 1 base unmatched. The CDR3 nucleotides read TGTGCCAGCAGCTTAGAAGGGACTAGCGGCTACAATGAGCAGTTCTTC. Translating it yields CASSLEGTSGYNEQFF.

V and J are TRBV19 and TRBJ2-7; D is ambiguous. The CDR3 consists of 13 residues. The germline V and J ends were trimmed by 3 bases and 3 bases, with 9 bases remaining between them. Looked up from germline, CDR1 is LNHDA and CDR2 is SQIVND (reference sequence). The CDR3 nucleotides are TGTGCCAGTAGTATTGTCAGGAACTACGAGCAGTACTTC. The encoded protein is CASSIVRNYEQYF.

In this sample, this clone turned up many times. The same CDR3 is also encoded by other DNA sequences in this sample. This rearrangement joins TRBV5-1 to TRBJ1-4; 8 bases map to TRBD1. The CDR3 has 13 residues. Germline lookup yields CDR1 SGHRS and CDR2 YFSETQ. Trimming cost V 5 bases and J 5 bases; bases outside gene matches: 2. The CDR3 DNA follows: TGCGCCAGCAGGGGACAGGAGAATGAAAAACTGTTTTTT. Encoded protein: CASRGQENEKLFF.